The clone carrying this T cell receptor beta chain was counted a few times. No antigen is known for it. This sample was included in a study of T cell responses to AZD1222 COVID-19 vaccine. The CDR3 sequence is 14 residues long. Germline CDR1 and CDR2: DFQATT and SNEGSKA (reference sequence). Between the trimmed V and J ends, which lost 3 bases and 8 bases, there was a span of 16 bases. Assay: immunoSEQ multiplex PCR; the TCRdb copy retains only in-frame clones and omits some. This sample carries about 130,000 clones, around 90% of them seen once, and the ten largest clones take more than 0.95%. General study findings and limits: Baseline seropositives among AZD1222 recipients totaled only six or seven. Compared with day 0, the breadth and depth of the Spike-specific TCR repertoire rose significantly after two doses of AZD1222. Most donors were white British and more were female, and clonal diversity was possibly underestimated.

The genes are TRBV20-1 and TRBJ1-4; tentative D call: TRBD1 (6 bases). The starting material was peripheral blood, obtained 28 days after the second AZD1222 dose. The clonotype originates from an adult who received the AZD1222 COVID-19 vaccine. The CDR3 DNA reads TGCAGTGCTAGTGACAGGATTGGATGGGAAAAACTGTTTTTT. The encoded protein is CSASDRIGWEKLFF.